This T cell receptor (beta chain) was obtained from a study of vaccination effects on CD4 cells after COVID-19. The assay was immunoSEQ multiplex PCR, and TCRdb's table has in-frame clones only and misses some. The profile shows tens of thousands of clones, roughly three quarters of them singletons. The table lists this clone with a few counts. Its specificity is unknown. The CDR3 is 14 residues long. General observations from the study: Marked clonal contraction of infection- and vaccine-induced clones was seen late after vaccination.

Expansion of antigen-specific CD4+ T cells with viral peptide pools was carried out by the ViraFEST assay before sequencing. CD4+ T cells were isolated after less than 12 days of culture. Two doses of either BNT162b2 or mRNA-1273 were given to each participant. PBMC were cultured at roughly 2 million per well with 9.5 to 10 IU/ml IL-2 and about 9.2 ug/ml peptides. Days 3 and 7 were when half the medium was replaced with IL-2 medium. This chain uses TRBV21-1 with TRBJ2-2. TRBV21-1 is recorded as a pseudogene. Sequences were derived from CD4+ T cells from PBMCs cultured with HCoV-OC43 spike peptides, sampled after COVID-19 vaccination. The subset here: HCoV-OC43 spike overlapping peptide pool stimulation. The sequence was obtained from a human donor who received a COVID-19 vaccine. The CDR3 DNA reads as TGTGCCAGCAGCAAGGGGGAAGGTAACGGGGAGCTGTTTTTT. Amino acids: CASSKGEGNGELFF.